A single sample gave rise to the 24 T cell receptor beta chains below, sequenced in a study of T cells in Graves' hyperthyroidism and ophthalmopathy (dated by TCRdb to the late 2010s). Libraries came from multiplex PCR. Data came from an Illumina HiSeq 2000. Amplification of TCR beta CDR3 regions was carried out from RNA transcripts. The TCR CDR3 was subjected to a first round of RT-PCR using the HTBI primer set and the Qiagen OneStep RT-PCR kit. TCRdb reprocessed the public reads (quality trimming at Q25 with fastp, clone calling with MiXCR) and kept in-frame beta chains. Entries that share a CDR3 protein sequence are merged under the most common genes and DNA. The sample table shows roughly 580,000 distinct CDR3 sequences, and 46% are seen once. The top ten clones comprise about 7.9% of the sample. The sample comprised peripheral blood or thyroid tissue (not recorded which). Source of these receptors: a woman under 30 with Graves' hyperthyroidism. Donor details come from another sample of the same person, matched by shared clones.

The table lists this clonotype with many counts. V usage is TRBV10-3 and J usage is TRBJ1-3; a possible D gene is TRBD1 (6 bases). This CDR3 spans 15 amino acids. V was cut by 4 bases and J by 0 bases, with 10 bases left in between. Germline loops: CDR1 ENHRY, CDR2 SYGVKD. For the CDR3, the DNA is TGTGCCATCAGTGCCACAGGGAGCTCTGGAAACACCATATATTTT. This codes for CAISATGSSGNTIYF.

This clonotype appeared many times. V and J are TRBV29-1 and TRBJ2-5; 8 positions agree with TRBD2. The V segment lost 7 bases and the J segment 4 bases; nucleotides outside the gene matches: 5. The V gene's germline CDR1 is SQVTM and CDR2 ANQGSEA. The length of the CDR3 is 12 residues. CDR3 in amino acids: CSGGGLGETQYF. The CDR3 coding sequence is TGCAGCGGGGGGGGACTAGGAGAGACCCAGTACTTC.

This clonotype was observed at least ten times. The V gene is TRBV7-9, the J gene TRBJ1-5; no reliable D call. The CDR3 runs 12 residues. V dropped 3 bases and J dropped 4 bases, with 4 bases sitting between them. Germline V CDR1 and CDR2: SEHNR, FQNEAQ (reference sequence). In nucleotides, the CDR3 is TGTGCCAGCAGCTTGATGAATCAGCCCCAGCATTTT. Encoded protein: CASSLMNQPQHF.

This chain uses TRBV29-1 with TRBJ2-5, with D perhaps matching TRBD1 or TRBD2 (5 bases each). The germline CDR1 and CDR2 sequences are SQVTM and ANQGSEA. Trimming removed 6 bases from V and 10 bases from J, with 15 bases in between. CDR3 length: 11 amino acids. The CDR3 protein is CSVGDVVIQYF. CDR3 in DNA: TGCAGCGTGGGGGACGTCGTGATCCAGTACTTC.

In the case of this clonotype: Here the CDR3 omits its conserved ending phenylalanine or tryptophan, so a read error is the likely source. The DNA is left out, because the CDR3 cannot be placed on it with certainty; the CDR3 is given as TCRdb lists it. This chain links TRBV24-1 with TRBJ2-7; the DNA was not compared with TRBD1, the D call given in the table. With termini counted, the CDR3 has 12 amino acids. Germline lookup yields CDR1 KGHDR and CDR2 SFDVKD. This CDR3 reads CATRLTPGQSLL.

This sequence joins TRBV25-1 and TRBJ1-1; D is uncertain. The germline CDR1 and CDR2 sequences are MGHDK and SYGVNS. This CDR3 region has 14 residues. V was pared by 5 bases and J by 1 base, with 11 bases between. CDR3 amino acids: CASSPARSNTEAFF. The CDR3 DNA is TGTGCCAGCAGTCCGGCGCGGTCGAACACTGAAGCTTTCTTT.

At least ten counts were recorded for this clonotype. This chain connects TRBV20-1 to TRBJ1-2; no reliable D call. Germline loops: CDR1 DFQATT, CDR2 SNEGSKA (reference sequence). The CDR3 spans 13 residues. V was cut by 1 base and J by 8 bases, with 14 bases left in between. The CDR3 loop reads CSARGAWAVGYTF. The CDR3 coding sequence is TGCAGTGCTAGAGGAGCATGGGCGGTCGGCTACACCTTC.

The CDR3 DNA is TGTGCCATGTACAAAGGAAGGCAGCCCTTTATCTATCCCCAGCATTTT. Amino acids: CAMYKGRQPFIYPQHF. This rearrangement joins TRBV10-3 to TRBJ1-5; the D is unclear. CDR3 length: 16 amino acids. V dropped 9 bases and J dropped 10 bases, with 28 bases sitting between them. Germline CDR1 is ENHRY and CDR2 is SYGVKD.

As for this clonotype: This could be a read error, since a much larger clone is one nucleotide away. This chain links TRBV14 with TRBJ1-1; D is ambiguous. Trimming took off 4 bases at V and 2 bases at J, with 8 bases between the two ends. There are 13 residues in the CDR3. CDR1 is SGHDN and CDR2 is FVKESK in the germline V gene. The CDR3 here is CASSRVRNTEAFF. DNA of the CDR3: TGTGCCAGCAGCCGGGTGCGAAACACTGAAGCTTTCTTT.

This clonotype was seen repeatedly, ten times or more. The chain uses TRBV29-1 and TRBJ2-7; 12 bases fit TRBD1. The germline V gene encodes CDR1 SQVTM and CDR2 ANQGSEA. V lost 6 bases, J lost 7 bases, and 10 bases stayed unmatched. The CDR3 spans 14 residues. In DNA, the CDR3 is TGCAGCGTAGTCCGGGACAGGGGGCTGAGTGAGCAGTACTTC. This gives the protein CSVVRDRGLSEQYF.

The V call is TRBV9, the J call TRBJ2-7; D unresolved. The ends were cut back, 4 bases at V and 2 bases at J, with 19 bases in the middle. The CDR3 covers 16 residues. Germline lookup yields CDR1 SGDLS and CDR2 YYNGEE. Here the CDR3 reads CASSQDWATEPYEQYF. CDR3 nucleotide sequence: TGTGCCAGCAGCCAAGATTGGGCTACCGAGCCCTACGAGCAGTACTTC.

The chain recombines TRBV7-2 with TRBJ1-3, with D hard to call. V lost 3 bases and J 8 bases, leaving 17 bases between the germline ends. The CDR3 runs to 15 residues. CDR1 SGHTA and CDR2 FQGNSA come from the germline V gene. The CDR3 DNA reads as TGTGCCAGCAGCTTTTCCCAGAACTATGGCTACACCATATATTTT. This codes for CASSFSQNYGYTIYF.

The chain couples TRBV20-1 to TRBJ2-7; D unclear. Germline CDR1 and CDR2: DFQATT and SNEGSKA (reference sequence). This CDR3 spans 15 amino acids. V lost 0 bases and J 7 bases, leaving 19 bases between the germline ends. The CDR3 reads CSARDVSPSEWEQYF. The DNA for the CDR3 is TGCAGTGCTAGAGATGTCTCCCCCAGTGAATGGGAGCAGTACTTC.

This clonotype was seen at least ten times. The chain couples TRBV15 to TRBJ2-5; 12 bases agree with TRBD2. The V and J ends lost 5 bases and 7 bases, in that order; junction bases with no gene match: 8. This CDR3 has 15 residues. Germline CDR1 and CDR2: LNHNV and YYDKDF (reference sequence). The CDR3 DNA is TGTGCCACCAGCCCGCGACTAGCGGGGGCATGGACCCAGTACTTC. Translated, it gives CATSPRLAGAWTQYF.

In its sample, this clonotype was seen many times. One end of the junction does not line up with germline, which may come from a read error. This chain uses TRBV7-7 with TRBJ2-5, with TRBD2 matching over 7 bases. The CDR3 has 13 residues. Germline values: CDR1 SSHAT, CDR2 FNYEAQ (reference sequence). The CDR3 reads CASSFIPGGSQYF. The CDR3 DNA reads TGTGCTAGCAGCTTCATCCCCGGGGGGTCCCAGTACTTC.

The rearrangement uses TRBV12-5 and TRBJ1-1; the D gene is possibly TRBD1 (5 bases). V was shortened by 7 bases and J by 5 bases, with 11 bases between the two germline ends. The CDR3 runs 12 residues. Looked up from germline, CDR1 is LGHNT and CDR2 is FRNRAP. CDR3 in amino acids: CASAEGATEAFF. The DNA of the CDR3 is TGTGCTAGTGCCGAAGGGGCAACTGAAGCTTTCTTT.

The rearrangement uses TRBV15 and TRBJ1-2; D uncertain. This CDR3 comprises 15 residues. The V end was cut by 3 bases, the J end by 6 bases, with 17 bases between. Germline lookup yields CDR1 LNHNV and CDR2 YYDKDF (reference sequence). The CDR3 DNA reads TGTGCCACCAGCAGTTTATCTTCAGGAACTAATGGCTACACCTTC. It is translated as CATSSLSSGTNGYTF.

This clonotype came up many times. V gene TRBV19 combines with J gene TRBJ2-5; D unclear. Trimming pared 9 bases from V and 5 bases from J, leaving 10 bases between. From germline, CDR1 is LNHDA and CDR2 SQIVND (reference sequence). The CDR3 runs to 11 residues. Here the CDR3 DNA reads TGTGCCAGCACCGATTCGGAGACCCAGTACTTC. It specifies CASTDSETQYF.

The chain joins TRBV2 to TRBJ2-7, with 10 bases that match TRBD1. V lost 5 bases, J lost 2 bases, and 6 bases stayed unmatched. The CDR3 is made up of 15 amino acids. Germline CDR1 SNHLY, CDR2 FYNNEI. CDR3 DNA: TGTGCCAGCAGTTTGGGGACAGGGGCGGCCTACGAGCAGTACTTC. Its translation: CASSLGTGAAYEQYF.

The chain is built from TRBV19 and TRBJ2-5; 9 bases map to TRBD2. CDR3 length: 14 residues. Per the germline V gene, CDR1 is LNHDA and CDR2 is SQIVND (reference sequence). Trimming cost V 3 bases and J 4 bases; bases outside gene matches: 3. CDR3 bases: TGTGCCAGTAGTATGACAGCGGGAGGAGAGACCCAGTACTTC. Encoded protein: CASSMTAGGETQYF.

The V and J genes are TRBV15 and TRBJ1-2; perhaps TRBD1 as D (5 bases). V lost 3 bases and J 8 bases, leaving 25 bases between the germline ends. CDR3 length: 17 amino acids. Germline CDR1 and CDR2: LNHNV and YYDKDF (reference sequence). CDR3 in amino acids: CATSSLGASLTPQGYTF. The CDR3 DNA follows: TGTGCCACCAGCAGCTTAGGGGCCTCCCTAACCCCACAAGGCTACACCTTC.

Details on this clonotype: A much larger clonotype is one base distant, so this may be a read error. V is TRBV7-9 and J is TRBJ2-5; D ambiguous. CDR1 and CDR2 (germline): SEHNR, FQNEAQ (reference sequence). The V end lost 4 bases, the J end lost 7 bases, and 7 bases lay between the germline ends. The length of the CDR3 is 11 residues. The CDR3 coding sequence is TGTGCCAGCAGCTCATTAGGGACCCAGTACTTC. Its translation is CASSSLGTQYF.

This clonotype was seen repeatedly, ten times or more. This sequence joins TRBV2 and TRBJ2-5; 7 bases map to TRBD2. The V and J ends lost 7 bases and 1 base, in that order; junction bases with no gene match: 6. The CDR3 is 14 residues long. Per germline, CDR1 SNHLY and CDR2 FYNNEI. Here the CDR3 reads CASTVLAPQETQYF. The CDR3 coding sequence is TGTGCCAGCACCGTACTAGCGCCCCAAGAGACCCAGTACTTC.

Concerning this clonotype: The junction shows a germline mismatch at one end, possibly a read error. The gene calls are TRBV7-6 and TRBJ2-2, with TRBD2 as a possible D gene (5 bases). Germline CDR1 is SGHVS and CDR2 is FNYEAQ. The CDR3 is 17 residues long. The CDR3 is CVSSFPLRGTNTGELFF. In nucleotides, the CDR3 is TGTGTCAGCAGCTTCCCCTTAAGAGGGACGAACACCGGGGAGCTGTTTTTT.